Listed below are T cell receptor beta chains from one sample, sequenced in a study of blood T cell repertoires in COVID-19. Sequenced by immunoSEQ multiplex PCR; TCRdb stores in-frame clones only, minus some. The repertoire holds about 190,000 clones, with around three quarters as singletons. Sequencing was performed on peripheral blood. Source of these receptors: a man in his sixties with active or convalescent COVID-19. CDR3s leave out the opening cysteine and the closing phenylalanine or tryptophan. The D gene is left open where the match is weak. For some rows the clone size is stated as once, few or many, or as a class when expanded; others skip it.

>.|TRBJ2-3|TRBV19|TRBD1
ASSTRTGTDTQY
>few|TRBJ1-5|TRBV5-1|TRBD1
ASSSRDRGHYSNQPQH
>.|TRBJ1-2|TRBV24-1|.
ATSDSGLLSIHGYT
>few|TRBJ2-7|TRBV28|.
ASSRPPGLYEQY
>.|TRBJ1-1|TRBV11-2|.
ASSLNVRAEAF
>.|TRBJ1-2|TRBV27|TRBD1
ASSPGGESHGYT
>.|TRBJ2-7|TRBV7-8|.
ASSLVPKTREQY
>few|TRBJ1-2|TRBV27|TRBD1
ADTGTGVNYGYT
>few|TRBJ1-2|TRBV28|TRBD1
ASSVPGTGGRGYGYT
>.|TRBJ1-1|TRBV5-1|.
ASSLVPGEDTEAF
>.|TRBJ2-5|TRBV6-6|.
ASIESGSQETQY
>.|TRBJ1-1|TRBV6-2/TRBV6-3|TRBD1
ASSYPHGTGVSTEAF
>.|TRBJ2-1|TRBV4-1|TRBD2
ASRRGLAGGHSSYNEQF
>few|TRBJ2-5|TRBV6-9|.
ASRRREETQY
>.|TRBJ2-7|TRBV7-6|TRBD2
ASSLTAGIAGTTYEQY
>.|TRBJ2-3|TRBV7-3|TRBD1
ASTGQGATDTQY
>.|TRBJ2-7|TRBV7-9|.
ASSTPYRDTGYEQY
>.|TRBJ2-1|TRBV6-8|TRBD2
ASSYSGLAYNEQF
>.|TRBJ2-7|TRBV5-1|TRBD1
ASSLGRGRVIYEQY
>.|TRBJ1-4|TRBV14|TRBD1
ASSQGLTGVEKLF
>.|TRBJ2-2|TRBV7-2|.
ASSSPGGELF
>.|TRBJ2-7|TRBV7-9|TRBD1
ASSLGTGGLFPYEQY
>.|TRBJ2-1|TRBV7-3|.
ASSADRSSYNEQF
>.|TRBJ1-2|TRBV19|.
ASSSSVLEDYT
>once|TRBJ2-7|TRBV27|.
ASSLGRRSYEQY
>.|TRBJ2-1|TRBV11-3|.
ASSLNGYNEQF
>once|TRBJ2-5|TRBV6-2/TRBV6-3|.
ASRYPTHARGNEGETQY
>.|TRBJ2-2|TRBV9|TRBD1
ASTPGPGGSGELF
>once|TRBJ1-5|TRBV5-5|TRBD1
ASSSGQGVQPQH
>.|TRBJ2-1|TRBV2|.
ASSDPVKEQF
>.|TRBJ2-3|TRBV9|TRBD2
ASSGGAFTDTQY
>.|TRBJ1-1|TRBV7-9|.
ASIRVGQFEAF
>.|TRBJ2-3|TRBV7-3|TRBD2
ASSSFTGGGADTQY
>.|TRBJ1-5|TRBV2|TRBD1
ASSEFPQGDLFSNQPQH
>.|TRBJ2-1|TRBV9|TRBD1
ASSAGPGGGFQF
>.|TRBJ1-2|TRBV20-1|.
SARQDYGYT
>.|TRBJ1-4|TRBV19|TRBD1
ASSIDRDSATNEKLF
>.|TRBJ1-1|TRBV4-3|.
ASSSGGPMNTEAF
>.|TRBJ2-7|TRBV25-1|.
ASSRPRAGDEQY
>few|TRBJ2-3|TRBV5-1|.
ASTRGGVGSTDTQY
>.|TRBJ1-6|TRBV7-9|.
ASSLDSDPHNSPLH
>few|TRBJ1-2|TRBV5-1|.
ASSWGGPDYGYT